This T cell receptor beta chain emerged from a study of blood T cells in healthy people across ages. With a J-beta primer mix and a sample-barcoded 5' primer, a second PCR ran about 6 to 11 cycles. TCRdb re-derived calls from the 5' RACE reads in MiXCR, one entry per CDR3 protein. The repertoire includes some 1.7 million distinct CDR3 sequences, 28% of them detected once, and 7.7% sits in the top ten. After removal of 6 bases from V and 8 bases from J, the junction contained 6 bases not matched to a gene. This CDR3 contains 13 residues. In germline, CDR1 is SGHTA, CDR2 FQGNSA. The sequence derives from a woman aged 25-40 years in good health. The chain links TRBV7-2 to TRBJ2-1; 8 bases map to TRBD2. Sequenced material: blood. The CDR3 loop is CASRLSGVHEQFF. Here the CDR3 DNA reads TGTGCCAGCAGGCTTAGCGGGGTACATGAGCAGTTCTTC. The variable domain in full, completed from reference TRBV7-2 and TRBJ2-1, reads GAGVSQSPSNKVTEKGKDVELRCDPISGHTALYWYRQSLGQGLEFLIYFQGNSAPDKSGLPSDRFSAERTGGSVSTLTIQRTQQEDSAVYLCASRLSGVHEQFFGPGTRLTVL.